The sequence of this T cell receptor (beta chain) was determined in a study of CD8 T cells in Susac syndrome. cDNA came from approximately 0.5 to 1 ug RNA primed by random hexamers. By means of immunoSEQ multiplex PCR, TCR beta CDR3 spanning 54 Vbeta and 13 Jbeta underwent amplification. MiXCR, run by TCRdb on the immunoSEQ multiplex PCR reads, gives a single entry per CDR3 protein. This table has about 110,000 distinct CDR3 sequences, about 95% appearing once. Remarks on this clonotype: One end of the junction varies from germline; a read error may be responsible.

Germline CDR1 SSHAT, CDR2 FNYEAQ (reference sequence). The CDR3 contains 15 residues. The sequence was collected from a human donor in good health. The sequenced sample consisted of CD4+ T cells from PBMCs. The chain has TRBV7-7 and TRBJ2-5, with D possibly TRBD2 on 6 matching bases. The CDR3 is CASSRGWGLQETQYF. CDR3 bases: TGTGCTAGCAGCCGTGGCTGGGGACTCCAAGAGACCCAGTACTTC.